Sequencing of this T cell receptor beta chain was carried out in a study of blood T cell repertoires in COVID-19. Sequencing was performed with immunoSEQ multiplex PCR; in TCRdb, only in-frame clones are kept and a portion is missing. The table lists some 29,000 clones, about 83% of them singletons. This CDR3 contains 15 residues. Trimming at V came to 2 bases and at J to 4 bases, leaving 5 bases not matched to a gene. Germline lookup yields CDR1 SGHRS and CDR2 YFSETQ. The J gene is TRBJ2-3, the V gene TRBV5-1; TRBD2 agrees at 9 bases. Material for sequencing was peripheral blood. This receptor was identified in a human donor in a cohort sampled during active COVID-19. CDR3: CASSFAGGRADTQYF. Written as DNA, the CDR3 is TGCGCCAGCAGCTTTGCGGGGGGGCGGGCAGATACGCAGTATTTT. Together with reference TRBV5-1 and TRBJ2-3, the CDR3 gives the full variable domain: KAGVTQTPRYLIKTRGQQVTLSCSPISGHRSVSWYQQTPGQGLQFLFEYFSETQRNKGNFPGRFSGRQFSNSRSEMNVSTLELGDSALYLCASSFAGGRADTQYFGPGTRLTVL.